Listed below are T cell receptor beta chains from one sample, sequenced in a study of CD8 T cells in Susac syndrome. TCRdb itself ran the immunoSEQ multiplex PCR reads through MiXCR, one entry per CDR3 protein. The table shows about 300,000 distinct CDR3 sequences, with roughly 85% occurring only once. The sample was CD8+ T cells from PBMCs. The source is a human donor with multiple sclerosis. Both conserved end residues are part of each CDR3. Fields, in order: D gene, clone size, V gene, J gene, CDR3 DNA, CDR3 protein. A D gene is named only where the DNA matches it firmly. The size entry is marked missing in some rows and otherwise reads once, few, many or a size class.

D gene: NA
clone size: NA
V gene: TRBV24-1
J gene: TRBJ1-1
CDR3 DNA: TGTGCCACCAGTGATTTCGCGGGGACTGAAGCTTTCTTT
CDR3 protein: CATSDFAGTEAFF

D gene: NA
clone size: NA
V gene: TRBV6-4
J gene: TRBJ2-1
CDR3 DNA: TGTGCCAGCAGTGCTGGTACGGCCTCCTGGGATGAGCAGTTCTTC
CDR3 protein: CASSAGTASWDEQFF

D gene: NA
clone size: NA
V gene: TRBV30
J gene: TRBJ1-5
CDR3 DNA: TGTGCCTGGAGTGTAACATGGGGCAATCAGCCCCAGCATTTT
CDR3 protein: CAWSVTWGNQPQHF

D gene: TRBD1
clone size: NA
V gene: TRBV9
J gene: TRBJ2-2
CDR3 DNA: TGTGCCAGCAGCCCAGACAGGGCCACCGGGGAGCTGTTTTTT
CDR3 protein: CASSPDRATGELFF

D gene: TRBD1
clone size: NA
V gene: TRBV5-4
J gene: TRBJ1-1
CDR3 DNA: TGTGCCAGCAGCGACAGGGATTATCTGAACACTGAAGCTTTCTTT
CDR3 protein: CASSDRDYLNTEAFF

D gene: NA
clone size: few
V gene: TRBV12-3/TRBV12-4
J gene: TRBJ1-1
CDR3 DNA: TGTGCCAGCAGCCCTCGGGGGGGTCAAGGCACTGAAGCTTTCTTT
CDR3 protein: CASSPRGGQGTEAFF

D gene: NA
clone size: NA
V gene: TRBV27
J gene: TRBJ2-2
CDR3 DNA: TGTGCCAGCAGTCCAATAGCGTTCGCGGCCACCGGGGAGCTGTTTTTT
CDR3 protein: CASSPIAFAATGELFF

D gene: NA
clone size: NA
V gene: TRBV7-2
J gene: TRBJ2-7
CDR3 DNA: TGTGCCAGCAGCTTAGCGGCTGCGTATACTTACGAGCAGTACTTC
CDR3 protein: CASSLAAAYTYEQYF

D gene: NA
clone size: NA
V gene: TRBV28
J gene: TRBJ2-1
CDR3 DNA: TGTGCCAGCAGTAGTAACAGGGCCCTTGGGTACAATGAGCAGTTCTTC
CDR3 protein: CASSSNRALGYNEQFF

D gene: NA
clone size: NA
V gene: TRBV7-8
J gene: TRBJ2-1
CDR3 DNA: TGTGCCAGCAGCCCCCGAGTCTTCAATGAGCAGTTCTTC
CDR3 protein: CASSPRVFNEQFF

D gene: NA
clone size: NA
V gene: TRBV25-1
J gene: TRBJ2-1
CDR3 DNA: TGTGCCAGCAGTGAAAAGACACCCTCCTACAATGAGCAGTTCTTC
CDR3 protein: CASSEKTPSYNEQFF

D gene: TRBD1
clone size: NA
V gene: TRBV7-9
J gene: TRBJ1-1
CDR3 DNA: TGTGCCAGCAGCTTAGGTGTAGGGGGCTCGGGCACTGAAGCTTTCTTT
CDR3 protein: CASSLGVGGSGTEAFF

D gene: NA
clone size: few
V gene: TRBV7-8
J gene: TRBJ2-1
CDR3 DNA: TGTGCCAGCAGCTTAGCCCCAGCTAATGAGCAGTTCTTC
CDR3 protein: CASSLAPANEQFF

D gene: TRBD1
clone size: few
V gene: TRBV9
J gene: TRBJ2-7
CDR3 DNA: TGTGCCAGCAGCCTAGGGGACAGGGGGTCCTACGAGCAGTACTTC
CDR3 protein: CASSLGDRGSYEQYF

D gene: NA
clone size: NA
V gene: TRBV12-3/TRBV12-4
J gene: TRBJ2-7
CDR3 DNA: TGTGCCAGCAGCCAGGGCGGTGGAGGGTACTACGAGCAGTACTTC
CDR3 protein: CASSQGGGGYYEQYF